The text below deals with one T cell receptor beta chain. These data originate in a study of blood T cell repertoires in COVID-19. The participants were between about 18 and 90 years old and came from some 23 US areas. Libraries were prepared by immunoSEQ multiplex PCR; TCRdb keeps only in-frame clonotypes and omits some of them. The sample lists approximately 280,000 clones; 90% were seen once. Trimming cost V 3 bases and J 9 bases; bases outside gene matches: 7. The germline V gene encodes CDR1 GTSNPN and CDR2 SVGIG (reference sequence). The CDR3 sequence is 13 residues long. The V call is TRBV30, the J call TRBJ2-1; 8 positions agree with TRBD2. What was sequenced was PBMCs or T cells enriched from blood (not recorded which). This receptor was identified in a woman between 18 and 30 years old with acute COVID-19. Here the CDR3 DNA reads TGTGCCTGGAGACTAGCGGCGCTCGGTGAGCAGTTCTTC. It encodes CAWRLAALGEQFF.